The present T cell receptor beta chain was sequenced within a study of blood T cells in healthy people across ages. Through a sample-barcoded 5' primer and a J-beta primer mix, a second PCR was run for 7 to 11 cycles. TCRdb reprocessed the 5' RACE reads with MiXCR, giving one entry per CDR3 protein. The repertoire holds about 1,000,000 distinct CDR3 sequences, with less than 50% as singletons. The CDR3 loop spans 13 amino acids. Deletions cut 6 bases from V and 3 bases from J, with 12 bases between. The V gene's germline CDR1 is MNHEY and CDR2 SVGEGT. The donors, healthy Caucasians from Russia, were aged roughly 6 to 95. Every participating donor contributed about 10 milliliters of peripheral blood through a draw. Total RNA extracted from each sample amounted to at least 5.5 micrograms. Study-wide points: When set beside aged donors, long-lived donors presented more naive CD4+ cells and higher diversity.

This clonotype has only a few counts. Its specificity is not known. This receptor was identified in a woman aged 60-70 years in good health. This chain connects TRBV6-2 or TRBV6-3 to TRBJ2-7; either TRBD1 or TRBD2 may supply D (6 bases each). Sequencing was carried out using blood. The CDR3 spells CASSTGAFYEQYF. CDR3 DNA: TGTGCCAGCAGCACGGGGGCTTTCTACGAGCAGTACTTC.